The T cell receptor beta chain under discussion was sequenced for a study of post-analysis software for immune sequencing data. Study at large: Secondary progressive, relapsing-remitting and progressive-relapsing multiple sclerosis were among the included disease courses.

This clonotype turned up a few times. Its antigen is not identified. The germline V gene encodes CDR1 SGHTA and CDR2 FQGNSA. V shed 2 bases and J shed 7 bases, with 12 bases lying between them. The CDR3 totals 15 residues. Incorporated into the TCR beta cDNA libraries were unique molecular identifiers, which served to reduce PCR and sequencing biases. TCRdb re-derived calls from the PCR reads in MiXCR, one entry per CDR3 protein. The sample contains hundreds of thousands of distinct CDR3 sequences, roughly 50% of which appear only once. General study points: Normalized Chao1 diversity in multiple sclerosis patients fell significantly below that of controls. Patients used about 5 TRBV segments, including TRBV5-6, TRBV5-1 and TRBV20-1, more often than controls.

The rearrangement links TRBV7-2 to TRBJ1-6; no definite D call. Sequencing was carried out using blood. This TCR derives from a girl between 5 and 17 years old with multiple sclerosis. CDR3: CASSLREPRNSPLHF. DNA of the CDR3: TGTGCCAGCAGCTTAAGGGAGCCCCGAAATTCACCCCTCCACTTT.